These 27 T cell receptor beta chains originate from one sample sequenced in a study of CD8 T cells in ankylosing spondylitis. Points from the study as a whole: In ankylosing spondylitis blood, a motif of roughly eight highly homologous TCR beta variants appeared characteristic.

TCRdb recomputed calls from the 5' RACE reads with MiXCR, one row per CDR3 protein. The sample yields about 700,000 distinct CDR3 sequences, around 20% seen once. No cognate antigen is known for these TCRs. Sequenced material: blood, either unsorted or a sorted T cell fraction (not recorded which). Receptors were obtained from a male donor with ankylosing spondylitis.

The gene calls are TRBV12-3 or TRBV12-4 and TRBJ2-1; either TRBD1 or TRBD2 may fit D (9 bases each). This CDR3 is built from 17 residues. The V gene lost 6 bases and the J gene lost 1 base, with 19 bases spanning the gap. CDR3 DNA: TGTGCCAGCAGCATACAGGGGGCGGGAGGGTCCTACAATGAGCAGTTCTTC. Translating it yields CASSIQGAGGSYNEQFF.

This clonotype was observed a handful of times. V gene TRBV10-3 combines with J gene TRBJ2-7; 12 positions match TRBD2. The ends lost 7 bases at V and 6 bases at J; junction bases unmatched: 4. CDR1 is ENHRY and CDR2 is SYGVKD in the germline V gene. This CDR3 is built from 13 residues. CDR3 nucleotides: TGTGCCATCAACCCGACTAGCGGGAGCGAGCAGTACTTC. It specifies CAINPTSGSEQYF.

This chain connects TRBV29-1 to TRBJ1-2; 8 bases fit TRBD1. Germline V gene lookup returns CDR1 SQVTM and CDR2 ANQGSEA. V lost 6 bases and J lost 7; bases outside the gene matches: 7. The CDR3 consists of 12 residues. CDR3 protein: CSVMTGDRGYTF. DNA for the CDR3: TGCAGCGTGATGACAGGGGATCGTGGCTACACCTTC.

The rearrangement joins TRBV12-3 or TRBV12-4 to TRBJ2-1; D is unclear. This CDR3 region has 15 residues. Trimming stripped 7 bases from V and 4 bases from J, with 17 bases between. CDR3: CASTLQFVWYNEQFF. CDR3 nucleotide sequence: TGTGCCAGCACCCTCCAATTCGTTTGGTACAATGAGCAGTTCTTC.

V is TRBV7-9 and J is TRBJ2-7; 12 bases map to TRBD2. Germline loops: CDR1 SEHNR, CDR2 FQNEAQ (reference sequence). V lost 4 bases to trimming and J lost 2 bases; unmatched junction nucleotides: 9. The CDR3 spans 17 residues. CDR3 sequence (DNA): TGTGCCAGCAGCTCTAGGACTAGCGGGATTGTAGCCTACGAGCAGTACTTC. Translated, it gives CASSSRTSGIVAYEQYF. Drawing the rest from reference TRBV7-9 and TRBJ2-7, the complete variable domain is DTGVSQNPRHKITKRGQNVTFRCDPISEHNRLYWYRQTLGQGPEFLTYFQNEAQLEKSRLLSDRFSAERPKGSFSTLEIQRTEQGDSAMYLCASSSRTSGIVAYEQYFGPGTRLTVT.

This rearrangement joins TRBV15 to TRBJ2-5, with 7 bases matching TRBD1. Germline V gene data show CDR1 as LNHNV and CDR2 as YYDKDF (reference sequence). With 3 bases clipped from V and 5 bases from J, the junction kept 9 bases outside the gene matches. The CDR3 sequence is 15 residues long. The chain's CDR3 is CATSSHRGQWETQYF. The CDR3 DNA reads as TGTGCCACCAGCAGCCACAGGGGCCAGTGGGAGACCCAGTACTTC.

This rearrangement joins TRBV10-2 to TRBJ2-1, with D unclear. The germline V gene has CDR1 WSHSY and CDR2 SAAADI. V was pared by 4 bases and J by 5 bases, with 9 bases between. The CDR3 sequence is 13 residues long. The CDR3 nucleotides read TGCGCCAGCAGTGTCTCGGAGAACAATGAGCAGTTCTTC. Encoded protein: CASSVSENNEQFF.

The chain carries TRBV4-1 and TRBJ1-2; 8 bases are shared with TRBD1. The CDR3 sequence is 16 residues long. The V gene's germline CDR1 is MGHRA and CDR2 YSYEKL. Trimming cost V 1 base and J 3 bases; bases outside gene matches: 7. Written as DNA, the CDR3 is TGCGCCAGCAGCCAAGTGCTTCAGGGGGCAGACTATGGCTACACCTTC. Amino acids: CASSQVLQGADYGYTF.

This clonotype has just one count. The chain carries TRBV24-1 and TRBJ2-2; D is uncertain. V was pared by 2 bases and J by 2 bases, with 20 bases between. The CDR3 contains 19 residues. The germline V gene has CDR1 KGHDR and CDR2 SFDVKD. The DNA for the CDR3 is TGTGCCACCAGTGATTCCACCGTTGGACCAAACCCTAACACCGGGGAGCTGTTTTTT. This sequence encodes CATSDSTVGPNPNTGELFF.

This clonotype appeared many times. The CDR3 DNA sequence: TGTGCCAGCAGTGGGACTAGCGGGGGGGCCAATGAGCAGTTCTTC. Residues: CASSGTSGGANEQFF. The J gene is TRBJ2-1, the V gene TRBV6-4; 15 bases are shared with TRBD2. This CDR3 contains 15 residues. Germline CDR1 MRHNA, CDR2 SNTAGT. V gave up 4 bases and J gave up 6 bases; unmatched junction bases: 1.

The chain joins TRBV7-3 to TRBJ2-3; D possibly corresponds to TRBD2 (5 bases). Per the germline V gene, CDR1 is SGHTA and CDR2 is FQGTGA. V dropped 4 bases and J dropped 4 bases, with 9 bases sitting between them. This CDR3 is built from 13 residues. The chain's CDR3 is CASSSAGPDTQYF. CDR3 nucleotides: TGTGCCAGCAGCTCGGCGGGTCCAGATACGCAGTATTTT.

This chain uses TRBV5-5 with TRBJ1-5, with 8 nucleotides matching TRBD1. Per germline, CDR1 SGHKS and CDR2 YYEKEE (reference sequence). J lost 6 bases, V lost 3 bases, and 8 bases had no gene match. The CDR3 is 15 residues long. The CDR3 nucleotides read TGTGCCAGCAGCTCGACCGACAGGGGTGGTCAGCCCCAGCATTTT. This sequence encodes CASSSTDRGGQPQHF.

This clonotype was counted at least ten times. The chain carries TRBV12-3 or TRBV12-4 and TRBJ1-1, with TRBD1 as a possible D gene (6 bases). The CDR3 runs to 14 residues. Trimming took 6 bases from V and 2 from J, leaving 13 bases between them. The CDR3 is CASSPDSINTEAFF. CDR3 coding DNA: TGTGCCAGCAGCCCGGACAGCATCAACACTGAAGCTTTCTTT.

This clonotype was counted ten times or more. This chain links TRBV12-3 or TRBV12-4 with TRBJ2-2, with TRBD1 as a possible D gene (6 bases). Between the trimmed V and J ends, which lost 5 bases and 4 bases, there was a span of 8 bases. The CDR3 spans 13 residues. The CDR3 region has the DNA TGTGCCAGCAGTGGACAGATCACCGGGGAGCTGTTTTTT. Its translation: CASSGQITGELFF.

This clonotype appeared many times. The J gene is TRBJ2-1, the V gene TRBV18, with TRBD2 identical over 15 bases. This CDR3 has 15 residues. V was clipped by 6 bases and J by 7 bases; unmatched bases: 4. Germline loops: CDR1 KGHSH, CDR2 LQKENI. CDR3: CASSFGLAGGNEQFF. The CDR3 nucleotides are TGTGCCAGCTCCTTCGGACTAGCGGGGGGGAATGAGCAGTTCTTC.

The table lists this clonotype with a few counts. The rearrangement links TRBV15 to TRBJ2-3; TRBD2 matches 7 bases. The J segment lost 2 bases and the V segment lost 0 bases, leaving 2 bases of the junction unmatched. The CDR3 consists of 15 residues. Germline V CDR1 and CDR2: LNHNV, YYDKDF (reference sequence). The CDR3 sequence: CATSREGGNTDTQYF. CDR3 DNA: TGTGCCACCAGCAGAGAGGGGGGGAACACAGATACGCAGTATTTT. The full variable domain, rest sourced from reference TRBV15 and TRBJ2-3, is DAMVIQNPRYQVTQFGKPVTLSCSQTLNHNVMYWYQQKSSQAPKLLFHYYDKDFNNEADTPDNFQSRRPNTSFCFLDIRSPGLGDTAMYLCATSREGGNTDTQYFGPGTRLTVL.

This clonotype has more than one count but fewer than ten. The J gene is TRBJ2-1, the V gene TRBV12-3 or TRBV12-4; TRBD1 might be the D (6 bases). This CDR3 has 16 residues. V was clipped by 6 bases and J by 1 base, with 16 bases between them. This chain's CDR3 is CASRYGGAGSYNEQFF. The CDR3 coding sequence is TGTGCCAGCAGGTATGGGGGCGCCGGTTCCTACAATGAGCAGTTCTTC.

The gene calls are TRBV28 and TRBJ2-1, with 15 bases aligning to TRBD2. CDR1 and CDR2 from the germline V gene are MDHEN and SYDVKM. This CDR3 is built from 20 residues. V was clipped by 5 bases and J by 5 bases; unmatched bases: 16. CDR3 sequence reads: CASSLRTSGRALSRNNEQFF. The CDR3 DNA is TGTGCCAGCAGTCTACGGACTAGCGGGAGGGCCTTAAGTCGGAACAATGAGCAGTTCTTC.

This clonotype was seen a few times. V gene TRBV9 combines with J gene TRBJ2-3; maybe TRBD2 (6 bases). Trimming stripped 3 bases from V and 2 bases from J, with 13 bases between. In germline, CDR1 is SGDLS, CDR2 YYNGEE. The CDR3 extends over 15 amino acids. The CDR3 DNA reads TGTGCCAGCAGCGCGTTTCGCGGGGCCACAGATACGCAGTATTTT. Residues: CASSAFRGATDTQYF.

This clonotype was seen a handful of times. V is TRBV18 and J is TRBJ1-6; no clear D. V lost 6 bases, J lost 14 bases, and 17 bases lay in between. Germline lookup yields CDR1 KGHSH and CDR2 LQKENI. CDR3 size: 13 residues. CDR3 in DNA: TGTGCCAGCTCCCGGGGTTTGGACTCATCCCTCCACTTT. The encoded protein is CASSRGLDSSLHF. The full variable domain, with the rest looked up from reference TRBV18 and TRBJ1-6, is NAGVMQNPRHLVRRRGQEARLRCSPMKGHSHVYWYRQLPEEGLKFMVYLQKENIIDESGMPKERFSAEFPKEGPSILRIQQVVRGDSAAYFCASSRGLDSSLHFGNGTRLTVT.

V is TRBV7-9 and J is TRBJ2-1; D is unclear. The germline CDR1 and CDR2 sequences are SEHNR and FQNEAQ (reference sequence). V was shortened by 3 bases and J by 0 bases, with 6 bases between the two germline ends. The CDR3 is made up of 14 amino acids. CDR3 DNA: TGTGCCAGCAGCTTGAGCATCTCCTACAATGAGCAGTTCTTC. It codes for CASSLSISYNEQFF.

This clonotype was counted only a few times. The chain couples TRBV5-1 to TRBJ2-2; D gene uncertain. This CDR3 is built from 15 residues. V lost 0 bases to trimming and J lost 4 bases, with 10 bases between them. Looked up from germline, CDR1 is SGHRS and CDR2 is YFSETQ. The DNA of the CDR3 is TGCGCCAGCAGCTTGGGGCAGAGGCCCACCGGGGAGCTGTTTTTT. Protein: CASSLGQRPTGELFF. The variable domain in full, completed from reference TRBV5-1 and TRBJ2-2, reads KAGVTQTPRYLIKTRGQQVTLSCSPISGHRSVSWYQQTPGQGLQFLFEYFSETQRNKGNFPGRFSGRQFSNSRSEMNVSTLELGDSALYLCASSLGQRPTGELFFGEGSRLTVL.

The genes are TRBV7-9 and TRBJ2-7, with no clear D. Germline V gene data show CDR1 as SEHNR and CDR2 as FQNEAQ (reference sequence). Trimming pared 4 bases from V and 5 bases from J, leaving 9 bases between. This CDR3 has 12 amino acids. CDR3 in DNA: TGTGCCAGCAGCTCTACCACAAACGAGCAGTACTTC. Amino acids: CASSSTTNEQYF.

A few counts support this clonotype. The chain combines TRBV29-1 with TRBJ2-5, with a possible D match to TRBD2 (5 bases). Looked up from germline, CDR1 is SQVTM and CDR2 is ANQGSEA. The germline V and J ends were trimmed by 4 bases and 2 bases, with 14 bases remaining between them. The CDR3 extends over 14 amino acids. The CDR3 DNA reads as TGCAGCGTTGGGGTACTAGTGCCACAAGAGACCCAGTACTTC. Its protein is CSVGVLVPQETQYF.

V usage is TRBV27 and J usage is TRBJ1-2; tentative D call: TRBD1 (6 bases). CDR1 MNHEY and CDR2 SMNVEV come from the germline V gene (reference sequence). The CDR3 runs to 13 residues. Trimming took off 2 bases at V and 6 bases at J, with 10 bases between the two ends. CDR3 nucleotide sequence: TGTGCCAGCAGTTTAACAGGGTTCGATGGCTACACCTTC. Translated, it gives CASSLTGFDGYTF.

The rearrangement joins TRBV4-3 to TRBJ2-3; D is possibly TRBD1 (5 bases). The CDR3 extends over 17 amino acids. Trimming took 0 bases from V and 6 from J, leaving 19 bases between them. CDR1 and CDR2 (germline): LGHNA, YSLEER. CDR3 sequence reads: CASSQDFPPEGVDTQYF. The CDR3 DNA is TGCGCCAGCAGCCAAGATTTCCCCCCGGAAGGGGTTGATACGCAGTATTTT.

In this sample, this clonotype turned up many times. V is TRBV5-6 and J is TRBJ2-1; 13 positions match TRBD2. The germline gives CDR1 SGHDT, CDR2 YYEEEE. Trimming cost V 3 bases and J 1 base; bases outside gene matches: 4. The CDR3 extends over 17 amino acids. The CDR3 sequence: CASSSGLAGASYNEQFF. CDR3 in DNA: TGTGCCAGCAGCTCCGGACTAGCGGGGGCGTCCTACAATGAGCAGTTCTTC.